Following are 30 T cell receptor beta chains from one sample sequenced in a study of graft-versus-host responses after intestinal transplantation (dated by TCRdb to about 2021). Library generation was performed with the immunoSEQ multiplex PCR assay. TCRdb's version of the immuneACCESS table is confined to in-frame rearrangements and falls short of the full clone set. An unresolved V gene accounts for under half of the shortfall where checked; the remainder is of unknown origin. This sample has 95,000 to 100,000 clones in its table, and roughly 86% of those were observed once. The biggest ten clones account for approximately 1.4% of the sample. The material was PBMCs, obtained 255 days after intestinal transplant. The receptors derive from a human patient who received an intestinal transplant, so some T cells may come from the graft donor.

The genes are TRBV5-4 and TRBJ2-1, with a weak D call TRBD1 (5 bases). Trimming took off 1 base at V and 7 bases at J, with 21 bases between the two ends. Germline V gene data show CDR1 as SGHNT and CDR2 as YYREEE (reference sequence). CDR3 length equals 17 residues. As DNA, the CDR3 is TGTGCCAGCAGCTTGATCTTGGATAGGGGTGGGAAAAATGAGCAGTTCTTC. Translation gives CASSLILDRGGKNEQFF.

The chain is built from TRBV29-1 and TRBJ1-2; 8 bases line up with TRBD1. CDR1 SQVTM and CDR2 ANQGSEA come from the germline V gene. There are 13 residues in the CDR3. V dropped 6 bases and J dropped 8; count of bases not matched to a gene: 11. The CDR3 reads CSVGTGEIYGYTF. The CDR3 DNA sequence: TGCAGCGTGGGGACAGGCGAAATATACGGCTACACCTTC.

The chain uses TRBV6-5 and TRBJ2-1, with a weak D call TRBD2 (6 bases). V lost 0 bases, J lost 6 bases, and 15 bases lay in between. The CDR3 is 16 amino acids. Germline CDR1 reads MNHEY; CDR2 reads SVGAGI. The CDR3 protein is CASSYSLTSRPNEQFF. CDR3 nucleotide sequence: TGTGCCAGCAGTTACTCGCTGACTAGTCGTCCCAATGAGCAGTTCTTC.

The chain couples TRBV4-2 to TRBJ2-6; no definite D call. The germline V and J ends were trimmed by 0 bases and 2 bases, with 8 bases remaining between them. Germline V gene sequence: CDR1 LGHNA, CDR2 YNFKEQ. The CDR3 contains 16 residues. The CDR3 loop reads CASSQETETGANVLTF. The CDR3 nucleotides are TGTGCCAGCAGCCAAGAGACGGAGACTGGGGCCAACGTCCTGACTTTC.

The rearrangement joins TRBV6-5 to TRBJ1-2; D is uncertain. CDR3 length: 14 amino acids. The germline V gene encodes CDR1 MNHEY and CDR2 SVGAGI. Trimming pared 4 bases from V and 8 bases from J, leaving 17 bases between. CDR3 sequence (DNA): TGTGCCAGCAGTTTCCGACATAGGTTGGAAGGCTACACCTTC. Translated: CASSFRHRLEGYTF.

This rearrangement joins TRBV6-5 to TRBJ2-2; tentatively, D is TRBD2 (5 bases). Trimming shortened V by 2 bases and J by 2 bases, and 9 bases separated the two germline ends. Germline V gene lookup returns CDR1 MNHEY and CDR2 SVGAGI. This CDR3 contains 15 residues. In nucleotides, the CDR3 is TGTGCCAGCAGTTACCCCCCTAGCAACACCGGGGAGCTGTTTTTT. Amino acid sequence: CASSYPPSNTGELFF.

V gene TRBV6-6 combines with J gene TRBJ1-1; D not resolved. V shed 2 bases and J shed 8 bases, with 12 bases lying between them. The CDR3 consists of 13 residues. CDR1 is MNHNY, CDR2 SVGAGI, per germline (reference sequence). The CDR3 sequence: CASSYTQIPEAFF. The CDR3 region has the DNA TGTGCCAGCAGTTACACACAAATCCCCGAAGCTTTCTTT.

The chain couples TRBV5-1 to TRBJ2-3, with 10 positions matching TRBD2. This CDR3 spans 17 amino acids. With V trimmed by 0 bases and J by 0 bases, 4 bases remained unmatched. Looked up from germline, CDR1 is SGHRS and CDR2 is YFSETQ. The CDR3 reads CASSLEAGGASTDTQYF. The CDR3 DNA follows: TGCGCCAGCAGCTTGGAAGCGGGAGGGGCTAGCACAGATACGCAGTATTTT.

On this clone itself: Germline and junction disagree at one end, which may indicate a read error. The V gene is TRBV7-7, the J gene TRBJ2-2, with D maybe TRBD1 (7 bases). CDR1 is SSHAT, CDR2 FNYEAQ, per germline (reference sequence). CDR3 length: 15 amino acids. The CDR3 DNA follows: TGTGCTAGCAGCTTCGAAAGACAGGGAGGCGGGGAGCTGTTTTTT. Amino acids: CASSFERQGGGELFF.

The chain carries TRBV6-5 and TRBJ2-7; 10 nucleotides agree with TRBD1. CDR3 size: 14 residues. Germline loops: CDR1 MNHEY, CDR2 SVGAGI. The V and J ends lost 5 bases and 5 bases, in that order; junction bases with no gene match: 6. The CDR3 DNA reads TGTGCCAGCAGTGCTGACAGGGGGCTCAACGAGCAGTACTTC. Amino acid sequence: CASSADRGLNEQYF.

The chain employs TRBV28 and TRBJ2-7, with 7 bases identical to TRBD2. V dropped 3 bases and J dropped 4; count of bases not matched to a gene: 9. The CDR3 length is 15 residues. Germline assignment: CDR1 MDHEN and CDR2 SYDVKM. The CDR3 region is CASSFPSGVNYEQYF. CDR3 coding DNA: TGTGCCAGCAGTTTCCCGAGCGGGGTAAATTACGAGCAGTACTTC.

This clone came up once. V is TRBV10-3 and J is TRBJ2-7; weak D call: TRBD2 (5 bases). The CDR3 consists of 16 residues. Germline V gene sequence: CDR1 ENHRY, CDR2 SYGVKD. Between the trimmed V and J ends, which lost 0 bases and 0 bases, there was a span of 12 bases. CDR3 sequence reads: CAISESRGKSSYEQYF. DNA of the CDR3: TGTGCCATCAGTGAGTCTCGGGGTAAGAGCTCCTACGAGCAGTACTTC.

The chain employs TRBV27 and TRBJ2-7; TRBD2 agrees at 8 bases. Germline loops: CDR1 MNHEY, CDR2 SMNVEV (reference sequence). V shed 6 bases, J shed 7 bases, and the junction held 17 bases outside the gene matches. The CDR3 is made up of 16 amino acids. The CDR3 DNA is TGTGCCAGCAGCATATCGACTAGCGCGTTAGCAGGGGAGCAGTACTTC. This encodes CASSISTSALAGEQYF.

A note on this clone: One end of the junction fails to match germline, which may point to a read error. The chain links TRBV4-2 to TRBJ2-3; D may be TRBD2 (5 bases). Per the germline V gene, CDR1 is LGHNA and CDR2 is YNFKEQ. The CDR3 is made up of 14 amino acids. In DNA form, the CDR3 reads TGTGCCAGCAGGCAAGGGAGCCGGGCAGATACGCAGTATTTT. This translates into CASRQGSRADTQYF.

V and J are TRBV23-1 and TRBJ2-7, with 9 nucleotides matching TRBD2. TRBV23-1 is annotated as an ORF whose role is uncertain. With V trimmed by 6 bases and J by 1 base, 13 bases remained unmatched. The CDR3 spans 17 residues. In DNA form, the CDR3 reads TGCGCCAGCAGCCCTGGGACTAGCCACCACCCTTCCTACGAGCAGTACGTC. It translates to CASSPGTSHHPSYEQYV.

This clone was recorded once. The chain combines TRBV29-1 with TRBJ1-1; TRBD1 matches at 8 bases. This CDR3 has 13 residues. CDR1 and CDR2 (germline): SQVTM, ANQGSEA. V was clipped by 6 bases and J by 5 bases; unmatched bases: 8. CDR3 DNA: TGCAGCGTCTCAGGGGGCAGATTGACTGAAGCTTTCTTT. Protein product: CSVSGGRLTEAFF.

The rearrangement uses TRBV6-5 and TRBJ2-5; possible D gene TRBD2, 7 bases. This CDR3 spans 16 amino acids. Trimming removed 4 bases from V and 5 bases from J, with 20 bases in between. Germline V gene data show CDR1 as MNHEY and CDR2 as SVGAGI. The CDR3: CASSFGLGGEWETQYF. CDR3 DNA sequence: TGTGCCAGCAGTTTCGGATTAGGGGGGGAGTGGGAGACCCAGTACTTC.

J is TRBJ2-1 and V is TRBV6-1; TRBD1 aligns across 9 bases. This CDR3 is built from 15 residues. Trimming removed 6 bases from V and 4 bases from J; junction bases left unmatched: 7. Germline assignment: CDR1 MNHNS and CDR2 SASEGT. The CDR3 here is CASRGTGWGYNEQFF. The CDR3 DNA is TGTGCCAGCAGGGGGACAGGGTGGGGATACAATGAGCAGTTCTTC.

This sequence joins TRBV19 and TRBJ1-2, with TRBD1 matching 8 bases. The CDR3 runs to 14 residues. Losses at the gene ends were 3 bases for V and 4 bases for J; bases not matched to a gene: 4. CDR1 is LNHDA, CDR2 SQIVND, per germline (reference sequence). CDR3 in DNA: TGTGCCAGTAGTATCGGACAGGGAGGCTATGGCTACACCTTC. This gives the protein CASSIGQGGYGYTF.

This chain uses TRBV28 with TRBJ1-5, with 7 nucleotides matching TRBD1. The CDR3 is made up of 14 amino acids. Per the germline V gene, CDR1 is MDHEN and CDR2 is SYDVKM. With 3 bases clipped from V and 4 bases from J, the junction kept 3 bases outside the gene matches. The CDR3 loop is CASSLEGANQPQHF. As DNA, the CDR3 is TGTGCCAGCAGTTTGGAGGGGGCGAATCAGCCCCAGCATTTT. Full variable domain (rest looked up from reference TRBV28 and TRBJ1-5): DVKVTQSSRYLVKRTGEKVFLECVQDMDHENMFWYRQDPGLGLRLIYFSYDVKMKEKGDIPEGYSVSREKKERFSLILESASTNQTSMYLCASSLEGANQPQHFGDGTRLSIL.

This rearrangement joins TRBV4-1 to TRBJ2-1; the match to TRBD2 covers 9 bases. Germline CDR1 and CDR2: MGHRA and YSYEKL. The CDR3 sequence is 15 residues long. With 4 bases clipped from V and 6 bases from J, the junction kept 7 bases outside the gene matches. CDR3 bases: TGCGCCAGCAGCCCCATGGGGACTAGCCGCAATGAGCAGTTCTTC. It translates to CASSPMGTSRNEQFF.

The CDR3 protein is CASSWDYPSTDTQYF. The CDR3 DNA reads as TGTGCCAGCAGTTGGGACTACCCCAGTACAGATACGCAGTATTTT. The chain is built from TRBV27 and TRBJ2-3, with 7 bases that match TRBD2. CDR3 size: 15 residues. From germline, CDR1 is MNHEY and CDR2 SMNVEV (reference sequence). Germline trimming cut 4 bases from V and 3 bases from J; bases unmatched to any gene: 7.

This clone occurred once. The chain joins TRBV11-2 to TRBJ2-1; D is perhaps TRBD1 or TRBD2 (5 bases each). Deletions cut 11 bases from V and 10 bases from J, with 21 bases between. The CDR3 runs 13 residues. The germline V gene has CDR1 SGHAT and CDR2 FQNNGV. The CDR3 DNA sequence: TGTGCCGAAGCTGGGGCCTTGCCGGGAGAGCAGTTCTTC. This gives the protein CAEAGALPGEQFF.

The rearrangement joins TRBV5-1 to TRBJ2-1, with TRBD2 as a possible D gene (6 bases). V was trimmed by 4 bases and J by 3 bases, leaving 14 bases between them. In germline, CDR1 is SGHRS, CDR2 YFSETQ. The CDR3 loop spans 15 amino acids. The CDR3 nucleotides read TGCGCCAGCAGCACAGCCGGGACTGGCTACAATGAGCAGTTCTTC. It translates to CASSTAGTGYNEQFF.

The chain carries TRBV7-9 and TRBJ2-3; TRBD1 matches 12 bases. Trimming removed 3 bases from V and 6 bases from J; junction bases left unmatched: 7. This CDR3 comprises 16 residues. In germline, CDR1 is SEHNR, CDR2 FQNEAQ (reference sequence). The CDR3 loop is CASSFGTGGAGDTQYF. In DNA, the CDR3 is TGTGCCAGCAGCTTTGGGACAGGGGGCGCGGGCGATACGCAGTATTTT.

This clone was counted a single time. V gene TRBV11-2 combines with J gene TRBJ1-3; unclear D gene. V dropped 4 bases and J dropped 4 bases, with 5 bases sitting between them. The germline V gene encodes CDR1 SGHAT and CDR2 FQNNGV. CDR3 length: 12 residues. CDR3 sequence: CASSSTGNTIYF. In DNA form, the CDR3 reads TGTGCCAGCAGCTCCACCGGAAACACCATATATTTT.

V is TRBV6-5 and J is TRBJ1-1; D gene ambiguous. The CDR3 is 14 residues long. Per the germline V gene, CDR1 is MNHEY and CDR2 is SVGAGI. V lost 4 bases, J lost 10 bases, and 19 bases lay in between. The CDR3 reads CASSWGGPSDGAFF. CDR3 DNA sequence: TGTGCCAGCAGTTGGGGTGGACCCTCCGACGGAGCTTTCTTT.

The J gene is TRBJ1-1, the V gene TRBV7-3, with D hard to call. Trimming pared 1 base from V and 0 bases from J, leaving 6 bases between. Germline CDR1 SGHTA, CDR2 FQGTGA. There are 14 residues in the CDR3. The CDR3 spells CASSLSSVNTEAFF. In nucleotides, the CDR3 is TGTGCCAGCAGCTTAAGTTCGGTGAACACTGAAGCTTTCTTT.

This chain uses TRBV6-5 with TRBJ1-1; D uncertain. With 2 bases removed from V and 6 bases from J, the gap between germline ends came to 10 bases. This CDR3 is built from 13 residues. CDR1 and CDR2 from the germline V gene are MNHEY and SVGAGI. The CDR3 reads CASSYRENAEAFF. The CDR3 DNA is TGTGCCAGCAGTTACCGAGAAAACGCTGAAGCTTTCTTT.

The rearrangement uses TRBV18 and TRBJ2-7; 10 bases align to TRBD1. CDR3 length equals 15 residues. V shed 3 bases, J shed 3 bases, and the junction held 5 bases outside the gene matches. Germline loops: CDR1 KGHSH, CDR2 LQKENI. In DNA, the CDR3 is TGTGCCAGCTCACCTTCCGGGACAGGGGACTACGAGCAGTACTTC. It codes for CASSPSGTGDYEQYF.